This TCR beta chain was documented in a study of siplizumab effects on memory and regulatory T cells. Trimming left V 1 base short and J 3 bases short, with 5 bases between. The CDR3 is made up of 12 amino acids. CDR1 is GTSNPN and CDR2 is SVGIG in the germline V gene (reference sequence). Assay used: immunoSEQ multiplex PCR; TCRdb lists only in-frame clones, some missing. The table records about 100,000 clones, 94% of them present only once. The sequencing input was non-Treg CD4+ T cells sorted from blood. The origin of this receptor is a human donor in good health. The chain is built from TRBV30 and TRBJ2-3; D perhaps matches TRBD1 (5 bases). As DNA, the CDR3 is TGTGCCTGGAGTGAGGGGACAGATACGCAGTATTTT. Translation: CAWSEGTDTQYF.